The present T cell receptor beta chain was sequenced within a study of cytomegalovirus exposure and HLA in healthy donors. Findings and limits, study-wide: In a later analysis, V- and J-gene trimming of beta chains associated with a DCLRE1C missense variant, replicated independently. Later analysis revealed greater clonal expansion in HLA-associated TCR beta chains than in equally common others.

The PCR was carried out with 60 Vbeta primers and 13 Jbeta primers. Here immunoSEQ multiplex PCR was the method, and the copy in TCRdb shows in-frame clones only, minus some. The sample holds some 150,000 clones; 65% to 75% are singletons and the top ten take 2.5%. The table lists this clone with many counts. Antigen unknown. Trimming removed 0 bases from V and 7 bases from J, with 13 bases in between. Germline CDR1 and CDR2: SGHDT and YYEEEE. The CDR3 is 15 amino acids. The rearrangement uses TRBV5-6 and TRBJ1-4; D is possibly TRBD1 (6 bases). Input material: PBMCs. The sequence derives from a human donor in good health. In nucleotides, the CDR3 is TGTGCCAGCAGCTTGGGAGCAGGGGTGGGTGAAAAACTGTTTTTT. Protein product: CASSLGAGVGEKLFF. Supplemented by reference TRBV5-6 and TRBJ1-4, the full variable domain reads DAGVTQSPTHLIKTRGQQVTLRCSPKSGHDTVSWYQQALGQGPQFIFQYYEEEERQRGNFPDRFSGHQFPNYSSELNVNALLLGDSALYLCASSLGAGVGEKLFFGSGTQLSVL.